This T cell receptor beta chain stems from a study of PD-L1 blockade in urothelial cancer. Study context: When patients started atezolizumab around 2014, it was given at 1,200 mg intravenously every 3 weeks. Males with bladder-origin urothelial cancer constituted about 85% of the roughly 29 patients. The researchers analyzed blood 3 weeks (second dose) and 6 weeks after treatment start.

Here immunoSEQ multiplex PCR was the method, and the copy in TCRdb shows in-frame clones only, minus some. The table records under 50,000 clones, roughly 80% of them present only once. The CDR3 is 14 residues long. V was clipped by 5 bases and J by 7 bases; unmatched bases: 3. Looked up from germline, CDR1 is SGHAT and CDR2 is FQNNGV. The sample's time point: pretreatment peripheral blood. This chain connects TRBV11-2 to TRBJ2-1; the match to TRBD2 covers 12 bases. The clonotype was recovered from a man between 45 and 60 years old with urothelial cancer. The sample in question was PBMCs, obtained around atezolizumab (anti-PD-L1) treatment. The CDR3 is CASSLAGGLNEQFF. CDR3 DNA: TGTGCCAGCAGCCTAGCGGGGGGGCTAAATGAGCAGTTCTTC. The whole variable domain, remainder taken from reference TRBV11-2 and TRBJ2-1, is EAGVAQSPRYKIIEKRQSVAFWCNPISGHATLYWYQQILGQGPKLLIQFQNNGVVDDSQLPKDRFSAERLKGVDSTLKIQPAKLEDSAVYLCASSLAGGLNEQFFGPGTRLTVL.